This T cell receptor (beta chain) was found in a study of T cell responses to AZD1222 COVID-19 vaccine. As for the study in general: Combined were second doses at about 4 or about 12 weeks. The study, taken as a whole, reports: With dominance at 160-218 and 743-854, vaccine-associated CD4 TCRs spanned spike. Clonal diversity was possibly underestimated, and white British individuals and females predominated among donors. Reportedly, nearly half of unique spike TCRs recognized epitopes outside B.1.351/B.1.1.7 mutations.

Note on this clone: Its antigen is as yet unknown.

From germline, CDR1 is SNHLY and CDR2 FYNNEI. V lost 8 bases and J lost 3, with 18 bases in between. The CDR3 is 15 amino acids. The repertoire was sequenced with immunoSEQ multiplex PCR; TCRdb's copy has only in-frame clones and lacks some. The sample has 180,000 or so clones; approximately 86% are singletons. Source: peripheral blood, taken on day 0 of AZD1222 vaccination. This receptor was obtained from an adult in good health. V and J are TRBV2 and TRBJ2-3; a possible D gene is TRBD1 (5 bases). This chain's CDR3 is CASRPGLKGTDTQYF. CDR3 coding DNA: TGTGCCAGCCGGCCCGGGCTTAAGGGGACAGATACGCAGTATTTT.